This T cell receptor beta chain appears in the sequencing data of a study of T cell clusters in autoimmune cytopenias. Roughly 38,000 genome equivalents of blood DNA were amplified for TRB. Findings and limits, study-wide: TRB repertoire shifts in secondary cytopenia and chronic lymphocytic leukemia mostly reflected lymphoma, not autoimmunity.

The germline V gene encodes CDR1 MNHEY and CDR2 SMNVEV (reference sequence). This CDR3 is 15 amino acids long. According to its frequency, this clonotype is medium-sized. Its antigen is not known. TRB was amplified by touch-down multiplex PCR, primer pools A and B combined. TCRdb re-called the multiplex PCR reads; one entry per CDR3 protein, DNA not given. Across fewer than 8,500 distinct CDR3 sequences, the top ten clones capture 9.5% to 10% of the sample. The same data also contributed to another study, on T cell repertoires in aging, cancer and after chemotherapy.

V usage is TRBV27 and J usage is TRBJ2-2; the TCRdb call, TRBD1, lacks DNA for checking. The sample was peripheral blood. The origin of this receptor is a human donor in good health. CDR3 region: CASSPEGRGTGELFF.